The text below deals with one T cell receptor beta chain. The data are from a study of identical twins. TCRdb fed the 5' RACE reads into MiXCR, producing one record per CDR3 protein. The data show 700,000 or so distinct CDR3 sequences, with over 20% seen just once and roughly 4% held by the top ten. V was pared by 5 bases and J by 4 bases, with 15 bases between. This CDR3 is built from 14 residues. Germline CDR1 is DFQATT and CDR2 is SNEGSKA (reference sequence). These records were also assigned to another study, of T cells expressing NK-cell markers.

This chain connects TRBV20-1 to TRBJ2-1, with D possibly being TRBD2 (6 bases). This receptor was obtained from a woman younger than 35 in good health. The sample was PBMCs. The CDR3 protein is CSAALAGIYNEQFF. CDR3 bases: TGCAGTGCTGCCTTGGCGGGGATTTACAATGAGCAGTTCTTC.